The entry below gives a single TCR beta chain sequence along with its context. Its antigen is unknown. This sample is part of a study of cytomegalovirus exposure and HLA in healthy donors. Regarding the study as a whole: Roughly uniform sequencing depth across donors was assumed, possibly incorrectly.

It was with 60 Vbeta and 13 Jbeta primers that the PCR ran. The protocol was immunoSEQ multiplex PCR, while the TCRdb copy is restricted to in-frame clones and leaves out a portion. The data show 95,000 to 120,000 clones, with 65% to 75% seen just once and around 4.3% held by the top ten. Germline V CDR1 and CDR2: SEHNR, FQNEAQ (reference sequence). This CDR3 region has 17 residues. V was trimmed by 3 bases and J by 4 bases, leaving 21 bases between them. This clonotype originated in a middle-aged woman in good health and CMV-seropositive. The chain recombines TRBV7-9 with TRBJ2-5; no firm D call. Sequencing was carried out using PBMCs. The CDR3 DNA reads TGTGCCAGCAGCTTTCTACCCGGGTCCTCAGTCGGAGAGACCCAGTACTTC. Protein product: CASSFLPGSSVGETQYF.